Below are 22 T cell receptor beta chains sequenced from a single sample in a study of patients with pleural tuberculosis. TCRdb ran MiXCR on the reads and lists one entry per CDR3 protein. The sample records about 30,000 distinct CDR3 sequences, approximately 20% being singletons. Input material: peripheral blood. Receptors were obtained from a human donor with pleural tuberculosis.

This clonotype is medium-sized. The chain links TRBV20-1 to TRBJ1-2, with 8 bases identical to TRBD1. The CDR3 extends over 12 amino acids. Germline CDR1 and CDR2: DFQATT and SNEGSKA (reference sequence). V dropped 6 bases and J dropped 6; count of bases not matched to a gene: 6. The CDR3, as DNA: TGCAGTGCCCACAGGGGGGTCGATGGCTACACCTTC. Translated, it gives CSAHRGVDGYTF.

Comment on this clonotype: A read error may account for a junction end that differs from germline. The V call is TRBV19, the J call TRBJ1-5; no definite D call. The CDR3 consists of 15 residues. Looked up from germline, CDR1 is LNHDA and CDR2 is SQIVND (reference sequence). The CDR3 protein is CPSVPEHYSNQPQHF. The DNA of the CDR3 is TGTCCCAGTGTTCCGGAACACTATAGCAATCAGCCCCAGCATTTT.

This clonotype was detected ten times or more. The rearrangement links TRBV7-2 to TRBJ2-7, with D unclear. V lost 2 bases to trimming and J lost 0 bases, with 11 bases between them. This CDR3 region has 15 residues. The germline V gene has CDR1 SGHTA and CDR2 FQGNSA. CDR3 nucleotide sequence: TGTGCCAGCAGCTTAAAAACCCTGAACTCCTACGAGCAGTACTTC. This codes for CASSLKTLNSYEQYF.

This clonotype was seen ten or more times. The genes are TRBV10-3 and TRBJ1-2, with D unclear. V lost 0 bases, J lost 4 bases, and 3 bases lay in between. Germline V gene data show CDR1 as ENHRY and CDR2 as SYGVKD. This CDR3 region has 12 residues. The CDR3 nucleotides read TGTGCCATCAGTGAGTCGGGCTATGGCTACACCTTC. This gives the protein CAISESGYGYTF.

The table lists this clonotype with many counts. This chain links TRBV6-1 with TRBJ2-7; 8 bases align to TRBD1. The V and J ends lost 6 bases and 6 bases, in that order; junction bases with no gene match: 7. This CDR3 region has 13 residues. Germline V gives CDR1 MNHNS, CDR2 SASEGT. The DNA for the CDR3 is TGTGCCAGCAGAGGACAGGGTCAAGGCGAGCAGTACTTC. It encodes CASRGQGQGEQYF.

This clonotype was counted many times. J is TRBJ1-1 and V is TRBV10-3; D gene ambiguous. Germline assignment: CDR1 ENHRY and CDR2 SYGVKD. V shed 3 bases and J shed 8 bases, with 10 bases lying between them. CDR3 length: 12 residues. Here the CDR3 reads CAISEGTSEAFF. The CDR3 coding sequence is TGTGCCATCAGTGAAGGCACTAGCGAAGCTTTCTTT.

The chain employs TRBV7-2 and TRBJ2-1; the D gene is possibly TRBD2 (6 bases). The germline V and J ends were trimmed by 5 bases and 10 bases, with 21 bases remaining between them. The CDR3 sequence is 15 residues long. CDR1 and CDR2 from the germline V gene are SGHTA and FQGNSA. DNA of the CDR3: TGTGCCAGCAGCCTGGGGACTCTCCAGACCTACGAGCAGTTCTTC. Translating gives CASSLGTLQTYEQFF. Looking up the rest from reference TRBV7-2 and TRBJ2-1 gives the full variable domain: GAGVSQSPSNKVTEKGKDVELRCDPISGHTALYWYRQSLGQGLEFLIYFQGNSAPDKSGLPSDRFSAERTGGSVSTLTIQRTQQEDSAVYLCASSLGTLQTYEQFFGPGTRLTVL.

Within the sample, this clonotype is medium-sized. J is TRBJ2-1 and V is TRBV6-6; 10 bases fit TRBD1. Looked up from germline, CDR1 is MNHNY and CDR2 is SVGAGI (reference sequence). Unmatched junction bases numbered 6, after V lost 2 bases and J lost 8 bases. The CDR3 is 15 residues long. CDR3: CASSYETGGTYEQFF. CDR3 nucleotides: TGTGCCAGCAGTTACGAGACAGGGGGCACCTATGAGCAGTTCTTC.

This clonotype appeared many times. The V call is TRBV27, the J call TRBJ2-7; D is perhaps TRBD1 (5 bases). This CDR3 is built from 16 residues. V was shortened by 8 bases and J by 5 bases, with 25 bases between the two germline ends. Germline V gene sequence: CDR1 MNHEY, CDR2 SMNVEV (reference sequence). The CDR3 reads CASPPAPGRLGNEQYF. The CDR3 DNA reads TGTGCCAGCCCTCCTGCGCCAGGGCGACTGGGGAACGAGCAGTACTTC.

In this sample, this clonotype turned up many times. The V gene is TRBV20-1, the J gene TRBJ2-3; 9 bases fit TRBD2. CDR1 DFQATT and CDR2 SNEGSKA come from the germline V gene (reference sequence). This CDR3 has 16 amino acids. After removal of 0 bases from V and 5 bases from J, the junction contained 9 bases not matched to a gene. In DNA, the CDR3 is TGCAGTGCTAGAGACAAGCGGGGGGCCGTCATAGATACGCAGTATTTT. Encoded protein: CSARDKRGAVIDTQYF.

This clonotype was observed at least ten times. The CDR3 region is CSVAIRSGAENTEAFF. CDR3 sequence (DNA): TGCAGCGTTGCGATTCGGTCAGGGGCCGAGAACACTGAAGCTTTCTTT. The chain is built from TRBV29-1 and TRBJ1-1, with a tentative D call TRBD1 (6 bases). Trimming pared 4 bases from V and 1 base from J, leaving 19 bases between. The CDR3 spans 16 residues. The germline CDR1 and CDR2 sequences are SQVTM and ANQGSEA.

Comment on this clonotype: The missing conserved phenylalanine or tryptophan at the end of this CDR3 makes a read error likely. This chain links TRBV27 with TRBJ2-1; TRBD2 agrees at 8 bases. The germline gives CDR1 MNHEY, CDR2 SMNVEV (reference sequence). The V segment lost 6 bases and the J segment 4 bases; nucleotides outside the gene matches: 8. The CDR3 loop spans 15 amino acids. CDR3 in DNA: TGTGCCAGCAGCCGAACTAGCGGACCATACAATGAGCAGTTCCTC. Translated: CASSRTSGPYNEQFL.

This clonotype was found many times. CDR3 nucleotide sequence: TGTGCCAGTAGTAGGGGACAGAACACTGAAGCTTTCTTT. Translating gives CASSRGQNTEAFF. The genes are TRBV19 and TRBJ1-1; D perhaps matches TRBD1 (6 bases). There are 13 residues in the CDR3. The V end was cut by 4 bases, the J end by 1 base, with 7 bases between. Germline V gene sequence: CDR1 LNHDA, CDR2 SQIVND (reference sequence).

Ten or more counts support this clonotype. A junction boundary mismatches the germline segment, possibly from a read error. The rearrangement links TRBV6-2 or TRBV6-3 to TRBJ2-7; D is tentatively TRBD1 or TRBD2 (5 bases each). The CDR3 consists of 13 residues. Germline V CDR1 and CDR2: MNHEY, SVGEGT. CDR3 sequence: CAGRDPGTYEQYF. The CDR3 coding sequence is TGTGCCGGCAGGGACCCGGGTACCTACGAGCAGTACTTC.

At least ten counts were recorded for this clonotype. The genes are TRBV4-1 and TRBJ1-1, with 7 nucleotides matching TRBD1. V lost 2 bases to trimming and J lost 6 bases; unmatched junction nucleotides: 9. CDR1 is MGHRA and CDR2 is YSYEKL in the germline V gene. This CDR3 is built from 15 residues. CDR3 nucleotide sequence: TGCGCCAGCAGCCAATGGACAGGACGGGCCTCTGAAGCTTTCTTT. It translates to CASSQWTGRASEAFF.

This clonotype appeared many times. The CDR3: CSAQPGNEQFF. DNA of the CDR3: TGCAGCGCCCAACCTGGCAATGAGCAGTTCTTC. The J gene is TRBJ2-1, the V gene TRBV29-1; D is ambiguous. V lost 7 bases and J 6 bases, leaving 10 bases between the germline ends. CDR3 length: 11 residues. CDR1 is SQVTM and CDR2 is ANQGSEA in the germline V gene.

In this sample, this clonotype turned up many times. The chain uses TRBV20-1 and TRBJ2-7; D is unresolved. The V gene lost 6 bases and the J gene lost 1 base, with 16 bases spanning the gap. CDR1 DFQATT and CDR2 SNEGSKA come from the germline V gene (reference sequence). This CDR3 has 14 residues. CDR3 loop: CSAFRVGPSYEQYF. CDR3 in DNA: TGCAGTGCGTTCCGGGTTGGGCCTTCCTACGAGCAGTACTTC.

This clonotype was counted at least ten times. This rearrangement joins TRBV4-1 to TRBJ1-2; a weak D match, TRBD1 (5 bases). Looked up from germline, CDR1 is MGHRA and CDR2 is YSYEKL. CDR3 length equals 15 residues. Trimming took off 4 bases at V and 3 bases at J, with 15 bases between the two ends. The CDR3, as DNA: TGCGCCAGCAGCCCCCTACCCGGGACGGACTATGGCTACACCTTC. It yields the protein CASSPLPGTDYGYTF.

Regarding this clonotype: It may be a read error: a sequence one base away is much more abundant. This chain joins TRBV2 and TRBJ2-2; a possible D gene is TRBD2 (6 bases). The CDR3 length is 14 residues. The germline CDR1 and CDR2 sequences are SNHLY and FYNNEI. CDR3: CASSLLRYTGGLFF. Here the CDR3 DNA reads TGTGCCAGCAGCCTCTTGCGGTACACCGGGGGGCTGTTTTTT.

This clonotype has ten or more counts. Since a much larger clone is just one base distant, this may be a read error. The genes are TRBV7-9 and TRBJ1-1, with D hard to call. Germline lookup yields CDR1 SEHNR and CDR2 FQNEAQ (reference sequence). V was pared by 6 bases and J by 0 bases, with 2 bases between. The CDR3 extends over 11 amino acids. The CDR3 region is CASRLNTEAFF. CDR3 in DNA: TGTGCCAGCAGGTTGAACACTGAAGCTTTCTTT.

This clonotype was recorded a few times. Just one base apart from a much larger clone, this may be a read error. The V gene is TRBV7-3, the J gene TRBJ2-1, with 7 bases fitting TRBD1. Germline CDR1 and CDR2: SGHTA and FQGTGA. The J segment lost 10 bases and the V segment lost 1 base, leaving 7 bases of the junction unmatched. This CDR3 is 14 amino acids long. The CDR3 reads CASSLNDRVTEQFF. CDR3 sequence (DNA): TGTGCCAGCAGCTTAAACGACAGGGTGACGGAGCAGTTCTTC.

This clonotype has only a few counts. This chain links TRBV5-5 with TRBJ2-2; D not resolved. CDR1 is SGHKS and CDR2 is YYEKEE in the germline V gene (reference sequence). This CDR3 comprises 14 residues. V dropped 2 bases and J dropped 4 bases, with 9 bases sitting between them. The CDR3 DNA sequence: TGTGCCAGCAGCTTAAATGCCGTCACCGGGGAGCTGTTTTTT. This gives the protein CASSLNAVTGELFF.